The next 24 T cell receptor beta chains were all read from a single sample in a study of T cell responses to AZD1222 COVID-19 vaccine. The method was immunoSEQ multiplex PCR; TCRdb's version includes in-frame clones alone and lacks a portion of them. In the table there are some 120,000 clones, more than 80% of which are singletons. This sample comprised peripheral blood, obtained 28 days after the second dose of the MenACWY control vaccine. Receptors originate from an adult who received the MenACWY meningococcal vaccine as a control.

This chain links TRBV30 with TRBJ1-1; the D is unclear. The CDR3 totals 13 residues. Trimming removed 2 bases from V and 2 bases from J, with 9 bases in between. Germline CDR1 and CDR2: GTSNPN and SVGIG (reference sequence). In nucleotides, the CDR3 is TGTGCCTGGAGTTCGGAGTATAACACTGAAGCTTTCTTT. Amino acids: CAWSSEYNTEAFF.

In this sample, this clone turned up a few times. Other DNA sequences within the sample encode an identical CDR3. The chain is built from TRBV7-3 and TRBJ2-3; 8 bases fit TRBD2. The CDR3 sequence is 16 residues long. V was pared by 5 bases and J by 0 bases, with 7 bases of the junction left unmatched. Germline V CDR1 and CDR2: SGHTA, FQGTGA. In nucleotides, the CDR3 is TGTGCCAGCAGCCCAACCACTAGCGGTAGCACAGATACGCAGTATTTT. It codes for CASSPTTSGSTDTQYF.

A single count supports this clone. The chain carries TRBV5-1 and TRBJ1-4; 10 bases map to TRBD1. There are 19 residues in the CDR3. Per the germline V gene, CDR1 is SGHRS and CDR2 is YFSETQ. Germline trimming cut 4 bases from V and 8 bases from J; bases unmatched to any gene: 20. Written as DNA, the CDR3 is TGCGCCAGCAGCCGAGCTATTCCGGGACAGGGGAATATAAACGAAAAACTGTTTTTT. Translating it yields CASSRAIPGQGNINEKLFF. Full variable domain (outside the CDR3, taken from reference TRBV5-1 and TRBJ1-4): KAGVTQTPRYLIKTRGQQVTLSCSPISGHRSVSWYQQTPGQGLQFLFEYFSETQRNKGNFPGRFSGRQFSNSRSEMNVSTLELGDSALYLCASSRAIPGQGNINEKLFFGSGTQLSVL.

The CDR3 protein is CATPPDVDPQMFSKTNEKLFF. The CDR3 bases are TGTGCCACCCCTCCCGATGTTGACCCACAGATGTTCTCCAAAACTAATGAAAAACTGTTTTTT. The chain employs TRBV24-1 and TRBJ1-4; D gene ambiguous. This CDR3 is 21 amino acids long. The germline gives CDR1 KGHDR, CDR2 SFDVKD. Trimming took off 9 bases at V and 1 base at J, with 32 bases between the two ends.

This chain joins TRBV6-5 and TRBJ2-3, with TRBD2 matching 11 bases. The length of the CDR3 is 15 residues. Germline V gene sequence: CDR1 MNHEY, CDR2 SVGAGI. V lost 2 bases and J lost 5; bases outside the gene matches: 3. As DNA, the CDR3 is TGTGCCAGCAGTTACCTACTAGCGGGAGTAGATACGCAGTATTTT. Protein: CASSYLLAGVDTQYF.

V gene TRBV7-6 combines with J gene TRBJ2-7; 7 positions match TRBD1. V was clipped by 5 bases and J by 2 bases; unmatched bases: 6. Germline loops: CDR1 SGHVS, CDR2 FNYEAQ. This CDR3 is 14 amino acids long. The CDR3 DNA sequence: TGTGCCAGCAGCACCCACAGGGGTGCCTACGAGCAGTACTTC. It encodes CASSTHRGAYEQYF. Full variable domain (rest looked up from reference TRBV7-6 and TRBJ2-7): GAGVSQSPRYKVTKRGQDVALRCDPISGHVSLYWYRQALGQGPEFLTYFNYEAQQDKSGLPNDRFSAERPEGSISTLTIQRTEQRDSAMYRCASSTHRGAYEQYFGPGTRLTVT.

This chain uses TRBV3-1 (or the pseudogene TRBV3-2) with TRBJ2-3; D is unresolved. Germline V gene data show CDR1 as LGHDT and CDR2 as YNNKEL (reference sequence). V lost 4 bases and J lost 2, with 7 bases in between. CDR3 length: 13 amino acids. Here the CDR3 DNA reads TGTGCCAGCAGCCGGTGCTACACAGATACGCAGTATTTT. Protein product: CASSRCYTDTQYF.

This sequence joins TRBV4-1 and TRBJ2-2, with 10 bases fitting TRBD1. CDR1 MGHRA and CDR2 YSYEKL come from the germline V gene. The CDR3 extends over 17 amino acids. V dropped 4 bases and J dropped 8; count of bases not matched to a gene: 13. The CDR3 spells CASSRGGSGTGAGELFF. The DNA of the CDR3 is TGCGCCAGCAGCCGAGGAGGGTCCGGGACAGGGGCTGGGGAGCTGTTTTTT.

The genes are TRBV5-1 and TRBJ1-3; D is unresolved. V shed 3 bases and J shed 3 bases, with 7 bases lying between them. The germline V gene encodes CDR1 SGHRS and CDR2 YFSETQ. CDR3 size: 13 residues. CDR3 bases: TGCGCCAGCAGCTGGGATAGTGGAAACACCATATATTTT. Translation: CASSWDSGNTIYF.

This chain links TRBV28 with TRBJ2-4, with 8 bases aligning to TRBD1. Germline V gives CDR1 MDHEN, CDR2 SYDVKM. The CDR3 length is 13 residues. V dropped 10 bases and J dropped 9; count of bases not matched to a gene: 11. The CDR3 spells CATSEDRVAIQYF. The CDR3 bases are TGTGCCACCTCCGAGGACAGGGTGGCCATTCAGTACTTC.

The chain uses TRBV18 and TRBJ1-2; D possibly corresponds to TRBD1 (6 bases). V was pared by 0 bases and J by 5 bases, with 13 bases between. Per germline, CDR1 KGHSH and CDR2 LQKENI. The CDR3 spans 15 residues. CDR3 sequence (DNA): TGTGCCAGCTCACCACCGAAACAGGGAAATTATGGCTACACCTTC. Protein: CASSPPKQGNYGYTF.

J is TRBJ1-4 and V is TRBV2; no clear D. Per the germline V gene, CDR1 is SNHLY and CDR2 is FYNNEI. The CDR3 has 20 amino acids. The V gene lost 4 bases and the J gene lost 0 bases, with 24 bases spanning the gap. This chain's CDR3 is CASSGGFGVSNSATNEKLFF. The CDR3 DNA follows: TGTGCCAGCAGTGGGGGATTTGGGGTTAGCAACTCGGCAACTAATGAAAAACTGTTTTTT.

This chain uses TRBV14 with TRBJ1-2; TRBD1 matches 8 bases. After removal of 0 bases from V and 7 bases from J, the junction contained 7 bases not matched to a gene. The CDR3 length is 15 residues. From germline, CDR1 is SGHDN and CDR2 FVKESK. The CDR3 DNA sequence: TGTGCCAGCAGCCAAGATCGGACAGGGCTAATTGGCTACACCTTC. It codes for CASSQDRTGLIGYTF.

The CDR3 is CASSRTGTSRNEQFF. CDR3 coding DNA: TGTGCCAGCAGCCGGACCGGGACTAGCCGCAATGAGCAGTTCTTC. This chain links TRBV3-1 (or the pseudogene TRBV3-2) with TRBJ2-1; 9 bases fit TRBD2. Trimming removed 4 bases from V and 6 bases from J; junction bases left unmatched: 7. Germline V gives CDR1 LGHDT, CDR2 YNNKEL (reference sequence). This CDR3 has 15 residues.

This sequence joins TRBV9 and TRBJ1-1; D gene ambiguous. The CDR3 contains 13 residues. Germline CDR1 and CDR2: SGDLS and YYNGEE. Trimming took off 4 bases at V and 1 base at J, with 8 bases between the two ends. CDR3 DNA sequence: TGTGCCAGCAGCCCAAGAGGGAACACTGAAGCTTTCTTT. It translates to CASSPRGNTEAFF.

Comments on this clone: Other nucleotide sequences in the sample specify the same CDR3. V gene TRBV12-3 or TRBV12-4 combines with J gene TRBJ1-1, with D unclear. V lost 3 bases to trimming and J lost 4 bases, with 9 bases between them. The CDR3 runs 13 residues. CDR3 in amino acids: CASSFGAGTEAFF. The CDR3 DNA sequence: TGTGCCAGCAGTTTCGGCGCCGGCACTGAAGCTTTCTTT.

This chain connects TRBV6-5 to TRBJ2-7; 9 bases fit TRBD1. The CDR3 spans 15 residues. Trimming at V came to 6 bases and at J to 4 bases, leaving 10 bases not matched to a gene. Looked up from germline, CDR1 is MNHEY and CDR2 is SVGAGI. This chain's CDR3 is CASSDGTGTGYEQYV. CDR3 DNA sequence: TGTGCCAGCAGCGACGGGACAGGGACGGGTTACGAGCAGTACGTC.

The chain employs TRBV19 and TRBJ1-2; D is unresolved. The CDR3 totals 14 residues. Per germline, CDR1 LNHDA and CDR2 SQIVND (reference sequence). The V and J ends lost 1 base and 0 bases respectively, with 6 bases between them. The CDR3 protein is CASSIGGTNYGYTF. In DNA, the CDR3 is TGTGCCAGTAGTATAGGGGGAACTAACTATGGCTACACCTTC.

The J gene is TRBJ2-2, the V gene TRBV19; tentatively, D is TRBD2 (5 bases). In germline, CDR1 is LNHDA, CDR2 SQIVND (reference sequence). V was pared by 7 bases and J by 5 bases, with 17 bases between. This CDR3 is built from 15 residues. The CDR3 DNA reads TGTGCCAGTACCCTAGCTGTACCTTATACCGGGGAGCTGTTTTTT. Translation: CASTLAVPYTGELFF.

This chain links TRBV19 with TRBJ1-2, with D unresolved. From germline, CDR1 is LNHDA and CDR2 SQIVND (reference sequence). Trimming stripped 3 bases from V and 6 bases from J, with 17 bases between. The CDR3 has 15 residues. The CDR3 DNA is TGTGCCAGTAGTATCTCAGTGGCAGCATACGATGGCTACACCTTC. Protein sequence: CASSISVAAYDGYTF.

V gene TRBV7-6 combines with J gene TRBJ2-3; 10 nucleotides agree with TRBD1. V was pared by 4 bases and J by 1 base, with 8 bases of the junction left unmatched. This CDR3 has 17 amino acids. Germline loops: CDR1 SGHVS, CDR2 FNYEAQ. CDR3 protein: CASSSNLGTGGTDTQYF. The DNA of the CDR3 is TGTGCCAGCAGCTCAAATCTCGGGACAGGGGGCACAGATACGCAGTATTTT.

This chain connects TRBV6-5 to TRBJ2-3; TRBD2 agrees at 9 bases. With 2 bases clipped from V and 0 bases from J, the junction kept 0 bases outside the gene matches. The germline V gene encodes CDR1 MNHEY and CDR2 SVGAGI. This CDR3 contains 15 residues. The CDR3 region has the DNA TGTGCCAGCAGTTACCTAGCGGGGAGCACAGATACGCAGTATTTT. Its translation is CASSYLAGSTDTQYF.

This clone has more than one count but fewer than ten. J is TRBJ1-5 and V is TRBV5-5, with TRBD1 matching 8 bases. Germline-derived CDR1 and CDR2 are SGHKS and YYEKEE (reference sequence). The CDR3 is 15 amino acids. V shed 4 bases, J shed 7 bases, and the junction held 10 bases outside the gene matches. The CDR3: CASSATGVQYQPQHF. The CDR3 coding sequence is TGTGCCAGCAGCGCGACAGGGGTTCAATACCAGCCCCAGCATTTT.

The CDR3 loop reads CASSQTGVNEQFF. The CDR3 coding sequence is TGCGCCAGCAGCCAGACTGGGGTAAATGAGCAGTTCTTC. J is TRBJ2-1 and V is TRBV4-1; no clear D. In germline, CDR1 is MGHRA, CDR2 YSYEKL. The CDR3 sequence is 13 residues long. V lost 3 bases and J 7 bases, leaving 10 bases between the germline ends.